A single sample is the source of the 25 T cell receptor beta chains below, sequenced in a study of T cells in Graves' hyperthyroidism and ophthalmopathy. Amplified TCR beta CDR3 regions came from RNA transcripts. A set of HTBI primers served as the primers for a first-round RT-PCR of the TCR CDR3. TCRdb independently ran MiXCR on the multiplex PCR reads; one entry per CDR3 protein. The sample has hundreds of thousands of distinct CDR3 sequences, around 13% seen once. The material sequenced was blood. The receptors originated from a woman aged 45 to 65 with Graves' ophthalmopathy.

In its sample, this clonotype was seen many times. V gene TRBV4-1 combines with J gene TRBJ1-5, with 10 bases aligning to TRBD1. This CDR3 is 20 amino acids long. CDR1 MGHRA and CDR2 YSYEKL come from the germline V gene. Unmatched junction bases numbered 12, after V lost 0 bases and J lost 1 base. CDR3 residues: CASSQDLIGDRGTSNQPQHF. The CDR3 region has the DNA TGCGCCAGCAGCCAAGATCTGATAGGGGACAGGGGCACAAGCAATCAGCCCCAGCATTTT.

This clonotype was recorded only once. This chain connects TRBV10-3 to TRBJ2-2; the D is unclear. From germline, CDR1 is ENHRY and CDR2 SYGVKD. CDR3 length: 15 amino acids. The V end lost 8 bases, the J end lost 0 bases, and 13 bases lay between the germline ends. The CDR3 DNA reads TGTGCCATCCCTAGGACGGCCGCGAACACCGGGGAGCTGTTTTTT. Amino acid sequence: CAIPRTAANTGELFF.

The chain links TRBV6-5 to TRBJ1-5; the D is unclear. This CDR3 has 15 residues. With 4 bases removed from V and 3 bases from J, the gap between germline ends came to 13 bases. CDR1 and CDR2 from the germline V gene are MNHEY and SVGAGI. The DNA of the CDR3 is TGTGCCAGCAGTTCGGCAGCCTTACCCAATCAGCCCCAGCATTTT. This gives the protein CASSSAALPNQPQHF.

The V gene is TRBV18, the J gene TRBJ1-1; 7 bases are shared with TRBD1. This CDR3 comprises 15 residues. After removal of 5 bases from V and 4 bases from J, the junction contained 10 bases not matched to a gene. Per the germline V gene, CDR1 is KGHSH and CDR2 is LQKENI. Here the CDR3 DNA reads TGTGCCAGCTCAAGAGATACAGGGGCTGCCACTGAAGCTTTCTTT. Translating it yields CASSRDTGAATEAFF.

Many counts were recorded for this clonotype. This chain links TRBV24-1 with TRBJ2-1, with D perhaps matching TRBD2 (5 bases). This CDR3 has 16 residues. Germline assignment: CDR1 KGHDR and CDR2 SFDVKD. With 1 base removed from V and 0 bases from J, the gap between germline ends came to 9 bases. CDR3 nucleotide sequence: TGTGCCACCAGTGATTTCTTCGCGGGCTCCTACAATGAGCAGTTCTTC. Its protein is CATSDFFAGSYNEQFF.

The J gene is TRBJ2-7, the V gene TRBV10-3, with D possibly matching TRBD1 (5 bases). CDR3 length equals 14 residues. The germline V gene encodes CDR1 ENHRY and CDR2 SYGVKD. The V gene lost 6 bases and the J gene lost 0 bases, with 12 bases spanning the gap. CDR3 sequence: CAISPGHNSYEQYF. CDR3 sequence (DNA): TGTGCCATCAGCCCCGGACATAACTCCTACGAGCAGTACTTC.

The table lists this clonotype with a count of one. The chain recombines TRBV28 with TRBJ2-1; TRBD2 matches 12 bases. This CDR3 is 16 amino acids long. Losses at the gene ends were 6 bases for V and 0 bases for J; bases not matched to a gene: 3. Germline V gives CDR1 MDHEN, CDR2 SYDVKM. The CDR3 reads CASRRTSGTSYNEQFF. DNA for the CDR3: TGTGCCAGCAGGAGGACTAGCGGGACCTCCTACAATGAGCAGTTCTTC.

This clonotype showed up many times. The rearrangement links TRBV6-2 or TRBV6-3 to TRBJ2-3; D is perhaps TRBD2 (6 bases). Trimming shortened V by 7 bases and J by 3 bases, and 20 bases separated the two germline ends. The CDR3 has 16 residues. Germline V gives CDR1 MNHEY, CDR2 SVGEGT. The CDR3 DNA reads TGTGCCAGCACCTACCGGCCGGGAGAGAGGACAGATACGCAGTATTTT. It yields the protein CASTYRPGERTDTQYF.

The table lists this clonotype with a few counts. The rearrangement uses TRBV27 and TRBJ2-7, with D maybe TRBD2 (5 bases). Per germline, CDR1 MNHEY and CDR2 SMNVEV (reference sequence). V lost 6 bases, J lost 0 bases, and 21 bases lay in between. This CDR3 has 17 amino acids. The CDR3 protein is CASSESYGLTLSYEQYF. In DNA form, the CDR3 reads TGTGCCAGCAGCGAATCCTATGGACTTACTCTCTCCTACGAGCAGTACTTC.

This clonotype was counted at least ten times. The genes are TRBV20-1 and TRBJ1-2, with TRBD1 as a possible D gene (5 bases). The germline V and J ends were trimmed by 0 bases and 10 bases, with 12 bases remaining between them. The CDR3 sequence is 12 residues long. From germline, CDR1 is DFQATT and CDR2 SNEGSKA (reference sequence). The CDR3 loop is CSARDRAFDYTF. CDR3 bases: TGCAGTGCTAGAGACAGGGCCTTCGACTACACCTTC.

This rearrangement joins TRBV30 to TRBJ2-7, with D tentatively TRBD2 (6 bases). Deletions cut 2 bases from V and 6 bases from J, with 23 bases between. The CDR3 consists of 16 residues. The germline V gene has CDR1 GTSNPN and CDR2 SVGIG (reference sequence). The CDR3 is CAWSSVNRDFISEQYF. CDR3 nucleotides: TGTGCCTGGAGTAGCGTTAATAGGGACTTTATCAGCGAGCAGTACTTC.

The sample holds a few counts of this clonotype. This chain joins TRBV9 and TRBJ2-7; 7 bases are shared with TRBD1. The CDR3 loop spans 15 amino acids. Germline values: CDR1 SGDLS, CDR2 YYNGEE. The junction had 12 bases not matched to a gene; V was cut back by 6 bases and J by 3 bases. CDR3 residues: CASNRQGSLYYEQYF. CDR3 DNA: TGTGCCAGCAACAGACAGGGTTCCCTCTACTACGAGCAGTACTTC.

The chain uses TRBV29-1 and TRBJ2-1; perhaps TRBD2 as D (5 bases). The CDR3 consists of 16 residues. Germline V gene sequence: CDR1 SQVTM, CDR2 ANQGSEA. V dropped 4 bases and J dropped 0 bases, with 16 bases sitting between them. The CDR3: CSVGGGSASSYNEQFF. In DNA form, the CDR3 reads TGCAGCGTTGGAGGAGGTAGCGCTAGCTCCTACAATGAGCAGTTCTTC.

Remarks on this clonotype: Since a much larger clone is just one base distant, this may be a read error. This chain uses TRBV7-3 with TRBJ2-1; D ambiguous. This CDR3 has 13 residues. Trimming stripped 2 bases from V and 5 bases from J, with 7 bases between. Germline V gives CDR1 SGHTA, CDR2 FQGTGA. The CDR3 here is CASSLAEHNEQFF. As DNA, the CDR3 is TGTGCCAGCAGCTTAGCGGAGCACAATGAGCAGTTCTTC.

This clonotype was recorded at least ten times. The rearrangement links TRBV20-1 to TRBJ2-3; D call uncertain. Germline CDR1 reads DFQATT; CDR2 reads SNEGSKA (reference sequence). Trimming left V 5 bases short and J 1 base short, with 10 bases between. The CDR3 spans 13 residues. The CDR3 protein is CSAVYGGTDTQYF. In DNA, the CDR3 is TGCAGTGCTGTTTACGGAGGCACAGATACGCAGTATTTT.

This clonotype was observed at least ten times. The gene calls are TRBV20-1 and TRBJ1-5; D remains ambiguous. This CDR3 spans 14 amino acids. The ends were cut back, 3 bases at V and 5 bases at J, with 14 bases in the middle. The germline V gene encodes CDR1 DFQATT and CDR2 SNEGSKA (reference sequence). In nucleotides, the CDR3 is TGCAGTGCTAGTGGGCAATTTACGGATCAGCCCCAGCATTTT. It codes for CSASGQFTDQPQHF.

The chain links TRBV19 to TRBJ2-7; D perhaps matches TRBD2 (5 bases). The V end lost 8 bases, the J end lost 3 bases, and 14 bases lay between the germline ends. The CDR3 extends over 13 amino acids. Per the germline V gene, CDR1 is LNHDA and CDR2 is SQIVND (reference sequence). The DNA of the CDR3 is TGTGCCAGTCCGACCGGGAATCGCTACGAGCAGTACTTC. It codes for CASPTGNRYEQYF.

There are a few counts of this clonotype. This sequence joins TRBV9 and TRBJ2-1; D may be TRBD2 (6 bases). The ends were cut back, 2 bases at V and 6 bases at J, with 15 bases in the middle. This CDR3 contains 15 residues. Germline assignment: CDR1 SGDLS and CDR2 YYNGEE. The DNA of the CDR3 is TGTGCCAGCAGCGTCAGAACTAGCTCCCGCAATGAGCAGTTCTTC. It yields the protein CASSVRTSSRNEQFF.

This clonotype has more than one count but fewer than ten. The V gene is TRBV4-1, the J gene TRBJ2-1, with 11 bases identical to TRBD2. CDR3 length: 17 amino acids. The V gene's germline CDR1 is MGHRA and CDR2 YSYEKL. V was pared by 0 bases and J by 8 bases, with 9 bases of the junction left unmatched. CDR3 nucleotides: TGCGCCAGCAGCCAAGAGAGGCCTAGCGGGAGGCACCATGAGCAGTTCTTC. This encodes CASSQERPSGRHHEQFF.

This clonotype was picked up many times. V and J are TRBV27 and TRBJ2-1, with 9 bases identical to TRBD1. Germline V gene data show CDR1 as MNHEY and CDR2 as SMNVEV (reference sequence). This CDR3 is 15 amino acids long. The J segment lost 9 bases and the V segment lost 4 bases, leaving 10 bases of the junction unmatched. The CDR3 region has the DNA TGTGCCAGCAGTTCGCCCGGGACAGGGTCGGGTGAGCAGTTCTTC. Translating gives CASSSPGTGSGEQFF.

This chain joins TRBV6-6 and TRBJ2-6; TRBD1 matches 9 bases. Germline V lookup: CDR1 MNHNY, CDR2 SVGAGI (reference sequence). This CDR3 contains 17 residues. V shed 0 bases and J 2 bases; nucleotides not matched to a gene: 2. The CDR3 DNA sequence: TGTGCCAGCAGTTACTCAACAGGGGGCGCTGGGGCCAACGTCCTGACTTTC. Amino acid sequence: CASSYSTGGAGANVLTF.

The V and J genes are TRBV15 and TRBJ2-1, with D hard to call. Trimming took off 1 base at V and 4 bases at J, with 8 bases between the two ends. The germline CDR1 and CDR2 sequences are LNHNV and YYDKDF (reference sequence). The CDR3 loop spans 14 amino acids. Written as DNA, the CDR3 is TGTGCCACCAGCAGAGCTCAAGGATACAATGAGCAGTTCTTC. Translation: CATSRAQGYNEQFF.

This clonotype was counted many times. This sequence joins TRBV20-1 and TRBJ2-3; 8 bases fit TRBD2. The V gene end was trimmed by 6 bases and the J gene end by 2 bases; junction bases not matched to a gene: 10. Germline V gene data show CDR1 as DFQATT and CDR2 as SNEGSKA (reference sequence). CDR3 length equals 15 residues. The CDR3 coding sequence is TGCAGTGCCGGGGGGGACCTCTCCCACACAGATACGCAGTATTTT. Translating it yields CSAGGDLSHTDTQYF.

The V gene is TRBV6-2 or TRBV6-3, the J gene TRBJ1-5; D is ambiguous. The V end lost 6 bases, the J end lost 4 bases, and 10 bases lay between the germline ends. The CDR3 runs 13 residues. CDR1 is MNHEY and CDR2 is SVGEGT in the germline V gene. The DNA for the CDR3 is TGTGCCAGCAGGGGAGAAGTGAATCAGCCCCAGCATTTT. Amino acids: CASRGEVNQPQHF.

The sample holds many counts of this clonotype. CDR3: CASSLNGRGHTGELFF. In DNA form, the CDR3 reads TGTGCCAGCAGCTTAAATGGCAGGGGCCACACCGGGGAGCTGTTTTTT. The V and J genes are TRBV7-2 and TRBJ2-2; maybe TRBD1 (6 bases). Germline CDR1 reads SGHTA; CDR2 reads FQGNSA. Trimming took 2 bases from V and 3 from J, leaving 13 bases between them. The CDR3 loop spans 16 amino acids.